A single sample gave rise to the 10 T cell receptor beta chains below, sequenced in a study of cytomegalovirus exposure and HLA in healthy donors. Primers: 60 Vbeta forward and 13 Jbeta reverse. The repertoire was sequenced with immunoSEQ multiplex PCR; TCRdb's copy has only in-frame clones and lacks some. The profile shows about 170,000 clones, about 80% of them singletons. Input material: PBMCs. The source is a woman in her fifties or sixties in good health and CMV-seropositive.

The chain recombines TRBV14 with TRBJ2-3; a possible D gene is TRBD1 (5 bases). Germline CDR1 and CDR2: SGHDN and FVKESK. The CDR3 is made up of 15 amino acids. The ends were cut back, 4 bases at V and 4 bases at J, with 15 bases in the middle. CDR3 sequence (DNA): TGTGCCAGCAGCCGCCTAGGGGTGGGATCAGATACGCAGTATTTT. Protein product: CASSRLGVGSDTQYF.

The V gene is TRBV5-1, the J gene TRBJ1-5; D unclear. The V gene's germline CDR1 is SGHRS and CDR2 YFSETQ. This CDR3 region has 15 residues. V lost 0 bases to trimming and J lost 0 bases, with 7 bases between them. CDR3 DNA sequence: TGCGCCAGCAGCTTGGGAGATTATAGCAATCAGCCCCAGCATTTT. Encoded protein: CASSLGDYSNQPQHF.

V usage is TRBV6-6 and J usage is TRBJ1-2; D unresolved. With 5 bases removed from V and 5 bases from J, the gap between germline ends came to 12 bases. Germline CDR1 is MNHNY and CDR2 is SVGAGI (reference sequence). This CDR3 spans 13 amino acids. The CDR3 is CASSVNKEYGYTF. In DNA, the CDR3 is TGTGCCAGCAGTGTTAACAAGGAGTATGGCTACACCTTC.

This chain connects TRBV7-8 to TRBJ1-5; 7 bases are shared with TRBD1. V dropped 1 base and J dropped 6; count of bases not matched to a gene: 0. This CDR3 has 13 amino acids. Germline V gene lookup returns CDR1 SGHVS and CDR2 FQNEAQ. The CDR3 nucleotides are TGTGCCAGCAGCTTAGGACAGGGTCAGCCCCAGCATTTT. Its translation: CASSLGQGQPQHF.

The chain joins TRBV5-4 to TRBJ2-3; the match to TRBD2 covers 7 bases. With V trimmed by 1 base and J by 2 bases, 7 bases remained unmatched. Germline CDR1 SGHNT, CDR2 YYREEE (reference sequence). The CDR3 has 16 amino acids. The CDR3: CASSLYGGRNTDTQYF. In DNA, the CDR3 is TGTGCCAGCAGCTTGTACGGCGGGAGAAACACAGATACGCAGTATTTT. Full variable domain (remainder filled in from reference TRBV5-4 and TRBJ2-3): ETGVTQSPTHLIKTRGQQVTLRCSSQSGHNTVSWYQQALGQGPQFIFQYYREEENGRGNFPPRFSGLQFPNYSSELNVNALELDDSALYLCASSLYGGRNTDTQYFGPGTRLTVL.

This clone was seen only once. This chain connects TRBV7-9 to TRBJ1-5; D remains unclear. Germline V gene data show CDR1 as SEHNR and CDR2 as FQNEAQ (reference sequence). Trimming removed 5 bases from V and 0 bases from J, with 5 bases in between. CDR3 length: 13 residues. In DNA form, the CDR3 reads TGTGCCAGCAGCCCCTCTAGCAATCAGCCCCAGCATTTT. Residues: CASSPSSNQPQHF.

The genes are TRBV10-1 and TRBJ2-3; 8 bases are shared with TRBD1. Trimming took 4 bases from V and 3 from J; bases not matched to a gene: 6. The CDR3 consists of 15 residues. The germline V gene encodes CDR1 WNHNN and CDR2 SYGVQD (reference sequence). The CDR3 DNA sequence: TGCGCCAGCAGTGGGAGACAGGGGAGTACAGATACGCAGTATTTT. Encoded protein: CASSGRQGSTDTQYF.

The gene calls are TRBV29-1 and TRBJ2-1, with D tentatively TRBD2 (7 bases). CDR1 and CDR2 (germline): SQVTM, ANQGSEA. The V and J ends lost 0 bases and 9 bases respectively, with 18 bases between them. This CDR3 is built from 15 residues. The CDR3 loop reads CSVEDRRGLLGEQFF. CDR3 nucleotide sequence: TGCAGCGTTGAAGATCGGCGGGGGCTTTTGGGTGAGCAGTTCTTC.

The chain joins TRBV4-3 to TRBJ1-2; a weak D match, TRBD1 (6 bases). The CDR3 is 12 residues long. The germline V gene has CDR1 LGHNA and CDR2 YSLEER. V lost 5 bases to trimming and J lost 7 bases, with 11 bases between them. CDR3 in amino acids: CASSYRDGGYTF. In DNA, the CDR3 is TGCGCCAGCAGCTACAGGGATGGTGGCTACACCTTC.

This clone turned up a few times. The chain recombines TRBV18 with TRBJ1-2; D is uncertain. The CDR3 totals 13 residues. The germline V and J ends were trimmed by 5 bases and 4 bases, with 11 bases remaining between them. Germline assignment: CDR1 KGHSH and CDR2 LQKENI. The CDR3 bases are TGTGCCAGCTCAGACGGGGAACTCTATGGCTACACCTTC. It specifies CASSDGELYGYTF.